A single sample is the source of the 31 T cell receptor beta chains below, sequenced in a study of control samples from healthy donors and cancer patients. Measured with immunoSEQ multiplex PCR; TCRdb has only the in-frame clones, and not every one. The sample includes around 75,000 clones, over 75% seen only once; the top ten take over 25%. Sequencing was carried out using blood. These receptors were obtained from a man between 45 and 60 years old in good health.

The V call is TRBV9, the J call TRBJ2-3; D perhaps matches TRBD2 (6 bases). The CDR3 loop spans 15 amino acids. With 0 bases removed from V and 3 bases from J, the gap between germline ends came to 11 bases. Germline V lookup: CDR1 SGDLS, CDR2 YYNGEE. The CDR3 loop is CASSVGLGGTDTQYF. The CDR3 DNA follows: TGTGCCAGCAGCGTAGGACTAGGCGGGACAGATACGCAGTATTTT.

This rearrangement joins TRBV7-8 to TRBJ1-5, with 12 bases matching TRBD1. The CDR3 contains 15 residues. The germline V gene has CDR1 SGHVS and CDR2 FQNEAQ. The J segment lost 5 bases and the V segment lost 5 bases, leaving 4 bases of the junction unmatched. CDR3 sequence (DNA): TGTGCCAGCAGCCCCGGGACAGGGGGCCATCAGCCCCAGCATTTT. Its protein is CASSPGTGGHQPQHF.

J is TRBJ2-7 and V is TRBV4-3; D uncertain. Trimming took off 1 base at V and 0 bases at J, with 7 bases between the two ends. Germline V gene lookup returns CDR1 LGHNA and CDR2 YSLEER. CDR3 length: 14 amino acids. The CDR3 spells CASSQGASSYEQYF. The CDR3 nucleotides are TGCGCCAGCAGCCAAGGGGCGAGCTCCTACGAGCAGTACTTC.

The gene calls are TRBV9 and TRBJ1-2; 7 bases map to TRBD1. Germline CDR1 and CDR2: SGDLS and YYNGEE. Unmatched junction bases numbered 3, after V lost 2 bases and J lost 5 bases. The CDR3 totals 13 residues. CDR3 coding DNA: TGTGCCAGCAGCGTTACAGGGGATTATGGCTACACCTTC. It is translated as CASSVTGDYGYTF.

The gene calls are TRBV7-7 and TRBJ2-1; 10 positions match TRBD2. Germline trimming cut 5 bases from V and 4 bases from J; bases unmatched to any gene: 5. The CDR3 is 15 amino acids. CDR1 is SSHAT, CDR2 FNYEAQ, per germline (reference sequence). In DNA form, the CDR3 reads TGTGCCAGCAGCCTCCTAGCGGGGGTATACAATGAGCAGTTCTTC. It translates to CASSLLAGVYNEQFF.

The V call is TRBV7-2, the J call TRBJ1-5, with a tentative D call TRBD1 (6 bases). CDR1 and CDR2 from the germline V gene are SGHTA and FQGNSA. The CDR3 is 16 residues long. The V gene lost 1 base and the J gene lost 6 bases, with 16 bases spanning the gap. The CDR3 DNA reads TGTGCCAGCAGCTTAGTATTATCGGGGGCCACTCAGCCCCAGCATTTT. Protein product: CASSLVLSGATQPQHF. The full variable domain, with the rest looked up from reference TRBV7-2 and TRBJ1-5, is GAGVSQSPSNKVTEKGKDVELRCDPISGHTALYWYRQSLGQGLEFLIYFQGNSAPDKSGLPSDRFSAERTGGSVSTLTIQRTQQEDSAVYLCASSLVLSGATQPQHFGDGTRLSIL.

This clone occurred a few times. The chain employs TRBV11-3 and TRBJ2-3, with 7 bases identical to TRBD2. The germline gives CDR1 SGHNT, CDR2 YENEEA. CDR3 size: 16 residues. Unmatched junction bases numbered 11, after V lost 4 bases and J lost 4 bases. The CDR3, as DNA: TGTGCCAGCAGCTCGACGGGAGGATTGTTGGCAGATACGCAGTATTTT. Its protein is CASSSTGGLLADTQYF. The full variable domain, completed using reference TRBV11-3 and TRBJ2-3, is EAGVVQSPRYKIIEKKQPVAFWCNPISGHNTLYWYLQNLGQGPELLIRYENEEAVDDSQLPKDRFSAERLKGVDSTLKIQPAELGDSAVYLCASSSTGGLLADTQYFGPGTRLTVL.

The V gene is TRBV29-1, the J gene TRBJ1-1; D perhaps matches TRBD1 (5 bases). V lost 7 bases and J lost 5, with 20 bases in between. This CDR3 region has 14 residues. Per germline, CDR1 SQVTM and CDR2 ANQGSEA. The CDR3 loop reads CSAHPRVRETEAFF. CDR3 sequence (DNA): TGCAGCGCTCATCCCAGGGTAAGGGAAACTGAAGCTTTCTTT.

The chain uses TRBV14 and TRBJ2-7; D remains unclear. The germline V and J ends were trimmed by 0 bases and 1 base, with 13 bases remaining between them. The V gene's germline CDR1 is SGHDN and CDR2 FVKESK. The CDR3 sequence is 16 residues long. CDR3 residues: CASSQEGVPVSYEQYF. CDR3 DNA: TGTGCCAGCAGCCAAGAGGGTGTGCCGGTATCCTACGAGCAGTACTTC.

CDR3 sequence reads: CASRTGTPNSPLHF. Here the CDR3 DNA reads TGTGCCAGCAGAACCGGGACACCTAATTCACCCCTCCACTTT. The rearrangement uses TRBV2 and TRBJ1-6; D is possibly TRBD1 (6 bases). The germline V and J ends were trimmed by 6 bases and 6 bases, with 12 bases remaining between them. The germline gives CDR1 SNHLY, CDR2 FYNNEI. The CDR3 has 14 residues.

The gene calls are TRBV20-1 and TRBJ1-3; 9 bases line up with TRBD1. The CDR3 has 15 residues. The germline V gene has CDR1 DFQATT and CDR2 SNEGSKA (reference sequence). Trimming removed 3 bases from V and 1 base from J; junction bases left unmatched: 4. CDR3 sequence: CSASSQGASGNTIYF. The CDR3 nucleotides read TGCAGTGCTAGTTCACAGGGGGCGTCTGGAAACACCATATATTTT.

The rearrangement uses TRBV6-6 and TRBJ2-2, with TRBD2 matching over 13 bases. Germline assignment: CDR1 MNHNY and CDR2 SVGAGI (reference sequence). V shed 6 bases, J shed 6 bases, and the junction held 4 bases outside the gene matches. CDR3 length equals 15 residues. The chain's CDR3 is CASRAGLAGAGELFF. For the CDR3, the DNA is TGTGCCAGCAGGGCCGGACTAGCGGGAGCCGGGGAGCTGTTTTTT.

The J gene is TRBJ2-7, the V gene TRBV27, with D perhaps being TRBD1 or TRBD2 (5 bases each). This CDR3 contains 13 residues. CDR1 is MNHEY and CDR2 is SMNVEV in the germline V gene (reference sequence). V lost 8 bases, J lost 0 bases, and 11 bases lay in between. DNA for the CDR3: TGTGCCAGCGCGTCAGGGAGCTCCTACGAGCAGTACTTC. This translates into CASASGSSYEQYF.

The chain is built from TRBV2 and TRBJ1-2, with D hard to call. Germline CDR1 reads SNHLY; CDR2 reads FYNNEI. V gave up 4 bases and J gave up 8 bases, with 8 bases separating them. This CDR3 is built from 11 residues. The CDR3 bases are TGTGCCAGCAGTGTGGTTGAGGGCTACACCTTC. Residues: CASSVVEGYTF.

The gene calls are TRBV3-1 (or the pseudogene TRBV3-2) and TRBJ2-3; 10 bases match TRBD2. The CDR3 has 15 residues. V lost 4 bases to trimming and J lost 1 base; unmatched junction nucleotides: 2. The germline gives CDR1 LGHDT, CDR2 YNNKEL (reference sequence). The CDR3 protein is CASSLAGGGTDTQYF. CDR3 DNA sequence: TGTGCCAGCAGCCTAGCGGGAGGAGGCACAGATACGCAGTATTTT.

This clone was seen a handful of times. The CDR3 protein is CASSPQSGQGVNSPLHF. The CDR3 bases are TGTGCCAGCAGCCCCCAATCGGGACAGGGGGTTAATTCACCCCTCCACTTT. The gene calls are TRBV4-2 and TRBJ1-6, with 11 nucleotides matching TRBD1. This CDR3 has 17 amino acids. With 4 bases clipped from V and 6 bases from J, the junction kept 8 bases outside the gene matches. Germline V lookup: CDR1 LGHNA, CDR2 YNFKEQ.

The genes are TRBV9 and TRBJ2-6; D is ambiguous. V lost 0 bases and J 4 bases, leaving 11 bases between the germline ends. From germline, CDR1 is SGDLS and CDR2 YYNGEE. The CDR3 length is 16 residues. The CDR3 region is CASSVGPGSGANVLTF. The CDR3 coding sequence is TGTGCCAGCAGCGTAGGACCCGGGTCGGGGGCCAACGTCCTGACTTTC. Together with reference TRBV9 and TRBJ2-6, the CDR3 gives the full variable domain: DSGVTQTPKHLITATGQRVTLRCSPRSGDLSVYWYQQSLDQGLQFLIQYYNGEERAKGNILERFSAQQFPDLHSELNLSSLELGDSALYFCASSVGPGSGANVLTFGAGSRLTVL.

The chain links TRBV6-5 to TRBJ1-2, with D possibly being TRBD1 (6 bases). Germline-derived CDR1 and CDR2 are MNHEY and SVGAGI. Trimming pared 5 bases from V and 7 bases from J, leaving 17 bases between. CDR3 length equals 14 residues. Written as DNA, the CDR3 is TGTGCCAGCAGTAACCCTGGGGGGCTGTTTGGCTACACCTTC. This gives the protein CASSNPGGLFGYTF.

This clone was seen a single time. The CDR3 protein is CSVGQVSIEAFF. CDR3 DNA: TGCAGCGTCGGACAGGTTTCCATTGAAGCTTTCTTT. The J gene is TRBJ1-1, the V gene TRBV29-1, with 7 bases fitting TRBD1. V was clipped by 6 bases and J by 7 bases; unmatched bases: 8. The germline V gene encodes CDR1 SQVTM and CDR2 ANQGSEA. This CDR3 contains 12 residues.

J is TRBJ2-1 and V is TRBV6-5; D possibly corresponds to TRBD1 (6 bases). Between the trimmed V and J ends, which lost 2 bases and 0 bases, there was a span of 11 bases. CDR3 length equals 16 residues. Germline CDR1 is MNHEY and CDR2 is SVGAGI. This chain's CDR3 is CASSYVQGSSYNEQFF. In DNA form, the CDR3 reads TGTGCCAGCAGTTACGTCCAGGGGAGCTCCTACAATGAGCAGTTCTTC.

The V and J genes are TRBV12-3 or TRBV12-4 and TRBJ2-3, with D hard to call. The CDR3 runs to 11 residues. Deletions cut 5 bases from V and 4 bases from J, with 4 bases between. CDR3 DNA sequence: TGTGCCAGCAGTCAGGCAGATACGCAGTATTTT. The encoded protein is CASSQADTQYF.

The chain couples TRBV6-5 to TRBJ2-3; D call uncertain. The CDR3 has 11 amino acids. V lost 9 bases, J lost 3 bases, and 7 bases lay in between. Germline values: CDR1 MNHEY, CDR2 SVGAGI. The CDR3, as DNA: TGTGCCAGTGGATGGACAGATACGCAGTATTTT. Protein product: CASGWTDTQYF.

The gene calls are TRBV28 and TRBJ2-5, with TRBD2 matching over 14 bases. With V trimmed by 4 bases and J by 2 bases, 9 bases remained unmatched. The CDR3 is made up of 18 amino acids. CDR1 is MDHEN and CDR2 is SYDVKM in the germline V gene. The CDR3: CASSYRTSGGWWQETQYF. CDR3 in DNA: TGTGCCAGCAGTTACCGGACTAGCGGGGGGTGGTGGCAAGAGACCCAGTACTTC.

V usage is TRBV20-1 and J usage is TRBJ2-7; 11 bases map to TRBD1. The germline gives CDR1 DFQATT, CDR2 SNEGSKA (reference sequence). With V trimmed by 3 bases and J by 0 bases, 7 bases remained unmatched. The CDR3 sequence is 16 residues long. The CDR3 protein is CSASSGTGGNSYEQYF. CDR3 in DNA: TGCAGTGCTAGTTCCGGGACAGGGGGAAACTCCTACGAGCAGTACTTC.

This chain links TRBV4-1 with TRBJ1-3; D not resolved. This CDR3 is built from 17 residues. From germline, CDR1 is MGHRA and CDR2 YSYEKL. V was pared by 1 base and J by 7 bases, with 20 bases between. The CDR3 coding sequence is TGCGCCAGCAGCCAAGCCGGGGTCTTCGGCTCCCGGAACACCATATATTTT. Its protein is CASSQAGVFGSRNTIYF.

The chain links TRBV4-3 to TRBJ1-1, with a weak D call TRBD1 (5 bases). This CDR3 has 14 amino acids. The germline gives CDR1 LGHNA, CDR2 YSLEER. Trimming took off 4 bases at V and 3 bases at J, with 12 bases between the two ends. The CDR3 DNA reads TGCGCCAGCAGCCGAAGAGGGGCGGACACTGAAGCTTTCTTT. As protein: CASSRRGADTEAFF.

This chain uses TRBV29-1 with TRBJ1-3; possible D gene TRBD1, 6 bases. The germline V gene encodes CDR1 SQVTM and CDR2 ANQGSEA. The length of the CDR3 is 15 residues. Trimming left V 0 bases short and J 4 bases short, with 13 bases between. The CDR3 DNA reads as TGCAGCGTTGAAGAGGGGTCAGGGGTAGGAAACACCATATATTTT. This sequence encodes CSVEEGSGVGNTIYF.

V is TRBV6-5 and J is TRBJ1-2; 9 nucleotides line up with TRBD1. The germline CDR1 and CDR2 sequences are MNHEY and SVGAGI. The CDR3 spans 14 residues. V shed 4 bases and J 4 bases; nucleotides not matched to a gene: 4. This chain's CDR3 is CASSWDREIYGYTF. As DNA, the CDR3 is TGTGCCAGCAGTTGGGACAGGGAAATCTATGGCTACACCTTC.

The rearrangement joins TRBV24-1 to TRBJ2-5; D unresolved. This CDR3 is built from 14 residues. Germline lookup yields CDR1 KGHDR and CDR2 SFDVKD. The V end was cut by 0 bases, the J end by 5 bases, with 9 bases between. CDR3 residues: CATSDLDRGETQYF. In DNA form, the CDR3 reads TGTGCCACCAGTGATTTGGACCGTGGGGAGACCCAGTACTTC.

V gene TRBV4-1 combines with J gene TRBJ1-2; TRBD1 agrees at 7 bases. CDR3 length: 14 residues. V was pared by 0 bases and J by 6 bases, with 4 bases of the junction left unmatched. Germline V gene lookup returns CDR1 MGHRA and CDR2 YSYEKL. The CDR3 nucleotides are TGCGCCAGCAGCCAAGACTCCAGGGGGGATGGCTACACCTTC. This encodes CASSQDSRGDGYTF.

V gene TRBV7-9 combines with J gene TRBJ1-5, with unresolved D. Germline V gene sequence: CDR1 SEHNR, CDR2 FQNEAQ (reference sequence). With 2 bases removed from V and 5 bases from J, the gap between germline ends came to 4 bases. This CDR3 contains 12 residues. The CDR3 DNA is TGTGCCAGCAGCTTAAGGGATCAGCCCCAGCATTTT. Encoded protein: CASSLRDQPQHF.